The present entry profiles one T cell receptor beta chain with its context. The data are from a study of blood T cell repertoires in COVID-19. For the study at large: COVID-19 samples, acute and convalescent, were from the United States, Italy and Spain. T cells, B-cell-depleted T cells, or PBMCs provided the cDNA or gDNA that served as material.

In the authors' workflow: For nucleated cells, counts were estimated from reference gene primer amplification. Clones were read by immunoSEQ multiplex PCR, and TCRdb kept only the in-frame ones, dropping some. V, J and clone size were drawn from that table, and D and trimming were deduced from the DNA. The sample holds roughly 150,000 clones, around 80% seen once. Sequencing was done on a sample of peripheral blood. This clonotype was sampled from a woman aged 50 to 65 in a cohort sampled during active or convalescent COVID-19.

The CDR3 loop is CASSLGLADHSYEQYF. The CDR3 DNA reads as TGTGCCAGCAGCTTAGGTTTAGCGGACCATTCCTACGAGCAGTACTTC. V and J are TRBV7-9 and TRBJ2-7; D perhaps matches TRBD2 (6 bases). The germline CDR1 and CDR2 sequences are SEHNR and FQNEAQ (reference sequence). Trimming shortened V by 1 base and J by 1 base, and 14 bases separated the two germline ends. CDR3 length equals 16 residues.